This TCR beta chain stems from a study of yellow fever vaccine responses in identical twins. Study outcomes and limitations: Twin vaccine T cell responses reportedly seemed partly convergent, partly personalized.

In the case of this clonotype: Its antigen is currently unknown.

The germline V and J ends were trimmed by 8 bases and 5 bases, with 12 bases remaining between them. The length of the CDR3 is 11 residues. Germline CDR1 reads SQVTM; CDR2 reads ANQGSEA. TCRdb processed the RT-PCR reads anew with MiXCR; each CDR3 protein has one entry. The repertoire holds about 18,000 distinct CDR3 sequences, with around 67% as singletons. The sequences come from T cells from blood (PBMCs), unsorted or a sorted subset (not recorded which), collected before or after yellow fever vaccination (not recorded which). The chain joins TRBV29-1 to TRBJ1-1; D perhaps matches TRBD1 (6 bases). The clonotype was recovered from a woman aged 18-30 years who received the yellow fever vaccine. CDR3 in DNA: TGCAGCACCGAGGGGGGGACTGAAGCTTTCTTT. Translating gives CSTEGGTEAFF.